Shown below are 3 T cell receptor beta chains from a single sample sequenced in a study of molecular identifiers for immune sequencing clone quantification. TCRdb re-derived calls from the PCR reads in MiXCR, one entry per CDR3 protein. The sample consists of about half a million distinct CDR3 sequences, 20% to 25% of them appearing once. Input material: naive CD8+ T cells from blood, with Jurkat cell RNA spiked in. Stated subset: FACS-sorted CD8+CD4-CCR7+CD45RA+ naive T cells. These receptors came from a human donor in good health. Some libraries in this study had Jurkat cell RNA spiked in.

This clonotype was observed a single time. This may be a read error: a much more frequent sequence differs by one nucleotide. V gene TRBV30 combines with J gene TRBJ2-1; TRBD2 matches at 9 bases. The ends lost 0 bases at V and 6 bases at J; junction bases unmatched: 0. CDR1 is GTSNPN and CDR2 is SVGIG in the germline V gene (reference sequence). This CDR3 has 13 amino acids. The CDR3 nucleotides read TGTGCCTGGAGTGTACTAGCGGGCAATGAGCAGTTCTTC. It translates to CAWSVLAGNEQFF.

The table lists this clonotype with many counts. The genes are TRBV5-6 and TRBJ2-5; the D is unclear. There are 13 residues in the CDR3. V was pared by 1 base and J by 3 bases, with 7 bases between. From germline, CDR1 is SGHDT and CDR2 YYEEEE. In DNA, the CDR3 is TGTGCCAGCAGCTTGCTATCCGAAGAGACCCAGTACTTC. This codes for CASSLLSEETQYF.

This clonotype was counted many times. The chain recombines TRBV6-5 with TRBJ1-1; maybe TRBD1 (6 bases). V lost 1 base to trimming and J lost 4 bases, with 10 bases between them. The V gene's germline CDR1 is MNHEY and CDR2 SVGAGI. The CDR3 has 14 amino acids. The CDR3 here is CASSYYRVSTEAFF. Here the CDR3 DNA reads TGTGCCAGCAGTTACTACAGGGTATCCACTGAAGCTTTCTTT.